A selection of T cell receptor beta chains follows, all from one sample in a study of cytomegalovirus exposure and HLA in healthy donors. Clones were read by immunoSEQ multiplex PCR, and TCRdb kept only the in-frame ones, dropping some. The sample yields roughly 33,000 clones, of which the top ten take up 3% to 3.5%. Sequencing input: PBMCs. These receptors came from a woman aged 35 to 49 in good health and CMV-seropositive. Each CDR3 is given with its conserved first and last residue. Fields, in order: CDR3 DNA, CDR3 protein, V gene, J gene, D gene. The D gene is left open where the match is weak.

CDR3nt: TGTGCCAGCAGTTACCCTCCCGGGACTAGCGACTATCCCGACTTC; CDR3aa: CASSYPPGTSDYPDF; v_gene: TRBV6-6; j_gene: TRBJ2-7; d_gene: TRBD2
CDR3nt: TGCGCCAGCAGCTCCGGGACACCGAAGCAAGAGACCCAGTACTTC; CDR3aa: CASSSGTPKQETQYF; v_gene: TRBV5-1; j_gene: TRBJ2-5; d_gene: NA
CDR3nt: TGTGCCAGCAGCTTAGGGGGGACAGCCAATGAAGCTTTCTTT; CDR3aa: CASSLGGTANEAFF; v_gene: TRBV11-2; j_gene: TRBJ1-1; d_gene: TRBD1
CDR3nt: TGTGCCAGCAGCTTAACTAGCGGGAGGTACGAGCAGTACTTC; CDR3aa: CASSLTSGRYEQYF; v_gene: TRBV7-3; j_gene: TRBJ2-7; d_gene: TRBD2
CDR3nt: TGTGCTAGCAGCAAGGAGCTGAACACTGAAGCTTTCTTT; CDR3aa: CASSKELNTEAFF; v_gene: TRBV7-7; j_gene: TRBJ1-1; d_gene: NA
CDR3nt: TGTGCCAGCAGCTCCCCGGGGACTTACCCCGGGGAGCTGTTTTTT; CDR3aa: CASSSPGTYPGELFF; v_gene: TRBV7-2; j_gene: TRBJ2-2; d_gene: NA
CDR3nt: TGCGCCAGCAGCTTGACTAGCGGGAGATACAATGAGCAGTTCTTC; CDR3aa: CASSLTSGRYNEQFF; v_gene: TRBV5-1; j_gene: TRBJ2-1; d_gene: TRBD2
CDR3nt: TGTGCCAGCAGCTTAGAGGCGCTAGCGGGAGCAACCTACGAGCAGTACTTC; CDR3aa: CASSLEALAGATYEQYF; v_gene: TRBV11-2; j_gene: TRBJ2-7; d_gene: TRBD2
CDR3nt: TGCGCCAGCAGCCAAGATACAGGGGGGACTGAAGCTTTCTTT; CDR3aa: CASSQDTGGTEAFF; v_gene: TRBV4-3; j_gene: TRBJ1-1; d_gene: TRBD1
CDR3nt: TGTGCCAGTAGCGGGAGGGAGGGGATCGACTCTGGGGCCAACGTCCTGACTTTC; CDR3aa: CASSGREGIDSGANVLTF; v_gene: TRBV19; j_gene: TRBJ2-6; d_gene: TRBD2
CDR3nt: TGTGCCAGCAGTCCTTCGACAGGCGGTGGCTACACCTTC; CDR3aa: CASSPSTGGGYTF; v_gene: TRBV28; j_gene: TRBJ1-2; d_gene: NA
CDR3nt: TGTGCCAGCAGCTTGAGTGTCAATGAGCAGTTCTTC; CDR3aa: CASSLSVNEQFF; v_gene: TRBV13; j_gene: TRBJ2-1; d_gene: NA
CDR3nt: TGTGCCTGGGGGTGGAGCTCCTACGAGCAGTACTTC; CDR3aa: CAWGWSSYEQYF; v_gene: TRBV30; j_gene: TRBJ2-7; d_gene: NA
CDR3nt: TGTGCCAGCAGCCAAGATCCGGGGCAGCGGGAGAGGTACGAGCAGTACTTC; CDR3aa: CASSQDPGQRERYEQYF; v_gene: TRBV4-2; j_gene: TRBJ2-7; d_gene: TRBD2
CDR3nt: TGCGCCAGCAGCTTAGACAGGGGCCGACTTAGAGAAGAGCAGTACTTC; CDR3aa: CASSLDRGRLREEQYF; v_gene: TRBV5-1; j_gene: TRBJ2-7; d_gene: TRBD1
CDR3nt: TGTGCTAGTGGGCTAGCAGGAGTCAATGAGCAGTTCTTC; CDR3aa: CASGLAGVNEQFF; v_gene: TRBV12-5; j_gene: TRBJ2-1; d_gene: NA
CDR3nt: TGTGCCAGCAGCTTCGGGAACTACACCTTC; CDR3aa: CASSFGNYTF; v_gene: TRBV7-9; j_gene: TRBJ1-2; d_gene: NA